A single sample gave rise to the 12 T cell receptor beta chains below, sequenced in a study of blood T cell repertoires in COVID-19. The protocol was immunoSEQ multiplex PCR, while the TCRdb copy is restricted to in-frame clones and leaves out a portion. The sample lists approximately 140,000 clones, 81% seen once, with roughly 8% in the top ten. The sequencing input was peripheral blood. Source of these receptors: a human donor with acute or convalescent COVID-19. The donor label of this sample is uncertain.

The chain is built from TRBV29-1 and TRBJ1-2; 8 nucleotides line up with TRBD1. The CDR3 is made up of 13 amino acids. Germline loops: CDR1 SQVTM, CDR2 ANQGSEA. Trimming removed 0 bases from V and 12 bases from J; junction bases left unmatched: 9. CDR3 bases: TGCAGCGTTGAAGAAAGACAGGGGATTGTCGACACCTTC. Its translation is CSVEERQGIVDTF. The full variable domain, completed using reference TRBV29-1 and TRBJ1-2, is SAVISQKPSRDICQRGTSLTIQCQVDSQVTMMFWYRQQPGQSLTLIATANQGSEATYESGFVIDKFPISRPNLTFSTLTVSNMSPEDSSIYLCSVEERQGIVDTFGSGTRLTVV.

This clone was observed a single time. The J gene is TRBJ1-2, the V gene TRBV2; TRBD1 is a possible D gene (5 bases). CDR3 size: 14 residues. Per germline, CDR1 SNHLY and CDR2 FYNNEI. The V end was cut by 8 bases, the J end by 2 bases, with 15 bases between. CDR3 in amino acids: CASGAQTDNYGYTF. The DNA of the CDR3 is TGTGCCAGCGGGGCTCAGACAGACAACTATGGCTACACCTTC. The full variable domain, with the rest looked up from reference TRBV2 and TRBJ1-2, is EPEVTQTPSHQVTQMGQEVILRCVPISNHLYFYWYRQILGQKVEFLVSFYNNEISEKSEIFDDQFSVERPDGSNFTLKIRSTKLEDSAMYFCASGAQTDNYGYTFGSGTRLTVV.

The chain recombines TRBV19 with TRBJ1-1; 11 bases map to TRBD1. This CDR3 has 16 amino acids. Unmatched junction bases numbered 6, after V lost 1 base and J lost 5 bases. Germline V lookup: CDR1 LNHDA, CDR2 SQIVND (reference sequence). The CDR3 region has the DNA TGTGCCAGTAGTATAGCGGACAGGGGGCGAAGGACTGAAGCTTTCTTT. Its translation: CASSIADRGRRTEAFF.

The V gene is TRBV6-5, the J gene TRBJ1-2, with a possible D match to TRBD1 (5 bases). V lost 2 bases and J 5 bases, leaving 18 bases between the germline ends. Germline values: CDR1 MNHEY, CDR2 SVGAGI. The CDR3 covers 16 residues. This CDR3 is CASSYPVTADSYGYTF. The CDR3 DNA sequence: TGTGCCAGCAGTTACCCGGTGACAGCAGATAGTTATGGCTACACCTTC.

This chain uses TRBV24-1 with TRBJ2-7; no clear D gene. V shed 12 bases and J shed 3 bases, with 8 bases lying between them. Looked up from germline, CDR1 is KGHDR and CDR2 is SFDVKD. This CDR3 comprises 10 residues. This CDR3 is CAVPLYEQYF. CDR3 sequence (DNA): TGTGCCGTTCCACTCTACGAGCAGTACTTC.

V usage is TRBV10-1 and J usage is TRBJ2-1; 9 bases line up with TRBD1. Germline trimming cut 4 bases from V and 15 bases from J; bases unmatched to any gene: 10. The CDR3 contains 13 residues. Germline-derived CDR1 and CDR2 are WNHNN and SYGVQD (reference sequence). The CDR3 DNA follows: TGCGCCAGCAGTGGGGGACAGGGAGCCCGCCCGTTCTTC. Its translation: CASSGGQGARPFF.

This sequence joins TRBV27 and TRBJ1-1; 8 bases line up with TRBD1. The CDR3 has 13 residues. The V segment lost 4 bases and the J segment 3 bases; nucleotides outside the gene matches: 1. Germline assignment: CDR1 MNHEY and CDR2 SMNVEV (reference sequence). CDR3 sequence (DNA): TGTGCCAGCAGTTCAGGGGGCTACACTGAAGCTTTCTTT. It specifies CASSSGGYTEAFF.

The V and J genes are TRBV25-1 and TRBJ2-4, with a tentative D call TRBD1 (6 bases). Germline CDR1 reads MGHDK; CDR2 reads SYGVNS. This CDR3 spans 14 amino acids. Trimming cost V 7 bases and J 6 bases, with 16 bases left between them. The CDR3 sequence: CASNPTGGGNIQYF. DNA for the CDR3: TGTGCCAGCAATCCGACAGGAGGAGGAAACATTCAGTACTTC.

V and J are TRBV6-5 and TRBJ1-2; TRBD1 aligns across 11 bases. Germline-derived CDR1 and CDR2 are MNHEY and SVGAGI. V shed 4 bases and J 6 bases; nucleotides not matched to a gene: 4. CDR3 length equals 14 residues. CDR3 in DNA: TGTGCCAGCAGTTCGGACAGGGGGCTCCATGGCTACACCTTC. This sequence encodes CASSSDRGLHGYTF.

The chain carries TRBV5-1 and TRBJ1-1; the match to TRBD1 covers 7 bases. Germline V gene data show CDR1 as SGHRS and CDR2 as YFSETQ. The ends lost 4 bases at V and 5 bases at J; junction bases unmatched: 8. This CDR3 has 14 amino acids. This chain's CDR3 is CASSPQGTWTEAFF. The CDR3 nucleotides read TGCGCCAGCAGCCCACAGGGGACTTGGACTGAAGCTTTCTTT.

CDR3 bases: TGTGCCAGCAGCCACCCCCGAGAGGGTGGTTATGGCTACACCTTC. The encoded protein is CASSHPREGGYGYTF. The gene calls are TRBV3-1 (or the pseudogene TRBV3-2) and TRBJ1-2; the D is unclear. CDR3 length equals 15 residues. Germline CDR1 is LGHDT and CDR2 is YNNKEL (reference sequence). V was clipped by 3 bases and J by 5 bases, with 16 bases between them.

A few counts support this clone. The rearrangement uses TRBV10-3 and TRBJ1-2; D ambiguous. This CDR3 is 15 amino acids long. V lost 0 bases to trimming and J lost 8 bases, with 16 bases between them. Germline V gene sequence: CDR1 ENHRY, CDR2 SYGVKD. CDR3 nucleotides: TGTGCCATCAGTGAGTCGCACAGCTCATACGACGGCTACACCTTC. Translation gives CAISESHSSYDGYTF.